Below, 27 T cell receptor beta chains from the same sample are listed, as sequenced in a study of T cells in Graves' hyperthyroidism and ophthalmopathy. RNA transcripts provided the source from which TCR beta CDR3 regions were amplified. TCR CDR3 underwent first-round RT-PCR with the HTBI primer set. Each CDR3 protein gets one entry after TCRdb re-called the multiplex PCR reads with MiXCR. Of around 690,000 distinct CDR3 sequences in the sample, approximately 15% are singletons; the top ten hold roughly 15%. Sequencing used blood. These receptors all come from a man in his forties or fifties with Graves' hyperthyroidism.

This clonotype appeared a few times. The V and J genes are TRBV20-1 and TRBJ2-7; 7 positions match TRBD2. Trimming at V came to 6 bases and at J to 2 bases, leaving 7 bases not matched to a gene. The germline V gene has CDR1 DFQATT and CDR2 SNEGSKA (reference sequence). The CDR3 runs to 13 residues. The CDR3, as DNA: TGCAGTGCCGAGCGGGACTCCACCTACGAGCAGTACTTC. Its translation is CSAERDSTYEQYF.

The chain combines TRBV11-2 with TRBJ2-2; 8 positions agree with TRBD1. The CDR3 runs 14 residues. Trimming removed 6 bases from V and 7 bases from J; junction bases left unmatched: 7. CDR1 and CDR2 (germline): SGHAT, FQNNGV. In nucleotides, the CDR3 is TGTGCCAGCAGTTGGGAGACAGGGGTCGGGGAGCTGTTTTTT. It encodes CASSWETGVGELFF.

The chain employs TRBV14 and TRBJ2-1; perhaps TRBD2 as D (5 bases). Trimming took 0 bases from V and 7 from J, leaving 16 bases between them. There are 16 residues in the CDR3. Germline-derived CDR1 and CDR2 are SGHDN and FVKESK. The CDR3 reads CASSQDWASSRNEQFF. The CDR3 DNA sequence: TGTGCCAGCAGCCAAGATTGGGCTAGCAGCAGGAATGAGCAGTTCTTC.

V usage is TRBV20-1 and J usage is TRBJ2-7; D remains unclear. The CDR3 is 11 residues long. CDR1 and CDR2 (germline): DFQATT, SNEGSKA (reference sequence). The V end lost 1 base, the J end lost 4 bases, and 5 bases lay between the germline ends. This CDR3 reads CSARVLYEQYF. Written as DNA, the CDR3 is TGCAGTGCTAGAGTTCTTTACGAGCAGTACTTC.

The table lists this clonotype with many counts. The chain combines TRBV27 with TRBJ2-7; no reliable D call. This CDR3 is 14 amino acids long. The V end was cut by 4 bases, the J end by 0 bases, with 10 bases between. Looked up from germline, CDR1 is MNHEY and CDR2 is SMNVEV (reference sequence). The CDR3 here is CASSSGRDSYEQYF. CDR3 DNA: TGTGCCAGCAGTTCGGGTAGGGACTCCTACGAGCAGTACTTC.

This clonotype was seen many times. This chain joins TRBV27 and TRBJ2-2; no firm D call. The ends were cut back, 5 bases at V and 4 bases at J, with 5 bases in the middle. Germline-derived CDR1 and CDR2 are MNHEY and SMNVEV (reference sequence). There are 12 residues in the CDR3. In nucleotides, the CDR3 is TGTGCCAGCAGTATACGCACCGGGGAGCTGTTTTTT. It codes for CASSIRTGELFF.

The chain combines TRBV27 with TRBJ2-3, with TRBD2 matching 9 bases. CDR1 is MNHEY and CDR2 is SMNVEV in the germline V gene (reference sequence). Germline trimming cut 10 bases from V and 4 bases from J; bases unmatched to any gene: 18. This CDR3 is 17 amino acids long. DNA of the CDR3: TGTGCCACGACACGCTTGCGGGCTAGCGGGGTATCAGATACGCAGTATTTT. This codes for CATTRLRASGVSDTQYF.

This clonotype was picked up many times. The CDR3: CASSYNHRAQGEKLFF. CDR3 DNA: TGTGCCAGCAGTTACAACCACCGGGCCCAGGGGGAAAAACTGTTTTTT. The gene calls are TRBV6-5 and TRBJ1-4; D might be TRBD1 (6 bases). Germline V gives CDR1 MNHEY, CDR2 SVGAGI. V shed 2 bases and J shed 8 bases, with 18 bases lying between them. This CDR3 is 16 amino acids long.

J is TRBJ1-6 and V is TRBV7-2, with D possibly being TRBD1 (5 bases). The germline V gene encodes CDR1 SGHTA and CDR2 FQGNSA. The CDR3 has 17 residues. V was shortened by 1 base and J by 7 bases, with 17 bases between the two germline ends. CDR3 in DNA: TGTGCCAGCAGCTTAGACCCGCAGGGATTACGGAATTCACCCCTCCACTTT. Amino acids: CASSLDPQGLRNSPLHF.

This clonotype was detected a few times. The chain carries TRBV19 and TRBJ2-1; D possibly corresponds to TRBD2 (5 bases). Germline CDR1 LNHDA, CDR2 SQIVND (reference sequence). Between the trimmed V and J ends, which lost 0 bases and 2 bases, there was a span of 11 bases. The CDR3 runs 16 residues. This CDR3 is CASSIETASTYNEQFF. The CDR3 coding sequence is TGTGCCAGTAGTATAGAGACGGCTAGCACCTACAATGAGCAGTTCTTC.

This clonotype has at least ten counts. The chain carries TRBV20-1 and TRBJ2-1; 12 positions match TRBD2. Germline CDR1 reads DFQATT; CDR2 reads SNEGSKA (reference sequence). The junction had 4 bases not matched to a gene; V was cut back by 0 bases and J by 7 bases. The CDR3 has 15 amino acids. In nucleotides, the CDR3 is TGCAGTGCTAGAGAGACTAGCGGGAGATTGAATGAGCAGTTCTTC. Translation: CSARETSGRLNEQFF.

At least ten counts were recorded for this clonotype. The rearrangement joins TRBV7-9 to TRBJ2-1, with 11 bases that match TRBD2. The CDR3 runs to 17 residues. The V and J ends lost 5 bases and 4 bases, in that order; junction bases with no gene match: 10. Germline CDR1 and CDR2: SEHNR and FQNEAQ (reference sequence). The CDR3 DNA follows: TGTGCCAGCAGCCACCTTACTAGCGGGAGTCGGTACAATGAGCAGTTCTTC. The encoded protein is CASSHLTSGSRYNEQFF.

This clonotype was picked up many times. This chain connects TRBV12-3 or TRBV12-4 to TRBJ1-2; the D is unclear. This CDR3 has 11 residues. V was cut by 6 bases and J by 13 bases, with 15 bases left in between. CDR3 region: CASSNLAPGTF. DNA for the CDR3: TGTGCCAGCAGCAACCTCGCTCCGGGCACCTTC.

This clonotype was picked up a small number of times. The gene calls are TRBV5-1 and TRBJ1-1, with D possibly matching TRBD1 (5 bases). Per the germline V gene, CDR1 is SGHRS and CDR2 is YFSETQ. The CDR3 spans 15 residues. With 1 base removed from V and 4 bases from J, the gap between germline ends came to 14 bases. In DNA form, the CDR3 reads TGCGCCAGCAGCTTGTCAGGGAAATACGGCACTGAAGCTTTCTTT. Protein: CASSLSGKYGTEAFF. The variable domain in full, with the rest retrieved from reference TRBV5-1 and TRBJ1-1, is KAGVTQTPRYLIKTRGQQVTLSCSPISGHRSVSWYQQTPGQGLQFLFEYFSETQRNKGNFPGRFSGRQFSNSRSEMNVSTLELGDSALYLCASSLSGKYGTEAFFGQGTRLTVV.

This clonotype has a count of ten or more. The chain employs TRBV27 and TRBJ1-1; 11 nucleotides align to TRBD1. The ends lost 2 bases at V and 6 bases at J; junction bases unmatched: 2. CDR1 and CDR2 from the germline V gene are MNHEY and SMNVEV (reference sequence). The CDR3 runs to 14 residues. The CDR3 region is CASSLTGQGAEAFF. The CDR3 nucleotides read TGTGCCAGCAGTTTAACGGGACAGGGGGCTGAAGCTTTCTTT.

The CDR3 bases are TGTGCCAGCATCCGCCCGGGGCTCAAAAACACTGAAGCTTTCTTT. It is translated as CASIRPGLKNTEAFF. This chain connects TRBV6-1 to TRBJ1-1, with D tentatively TRBD1 (5 bases). V lost 7 bases and J 2 bases, leaving 17 bases between the germline ends. CDR1 is MNHNS, CDR2 SASEGT, per germline. This CDR3 spans 15 amino acids.

The V call is TRBV12-3 or TRBV12-4, the J call TRBJ2-1; D might be TRBD1 or TRBD2, each matching 5 bases. V lost 10 bases and J lost 2, with 15 bases in between. The CDR3 extends over 14 amino acids. The DNA of the CDR3 is TGTGCCACCCGCCAGGTGGGGGCCTACAATGAGCAGTTCTTC. Amino acid sequence: CATRQVGAYNEQFF.

This clonotype was found many times. V usage is TRBV5-5 and J usage is TRBJ2-7; TRBD2 agrees at 12 bases. This CDR3 region has 15 residues. CDR1 SGHKS and CDR2 YYEKEE come from the germline V gene (reference sequence). J was trimmed by 6 bases and V by 1 base; bases with no gene match: 5. Here the CDR3 reads CASSLTSGRPGEQYF. The CDR3, as DNA: TGTGCCAGCAGCTTGACTAGCGGGAGGCCTGGCGAGCAGTACTTC. The whole variable domain, remainder taken from reference TRBV5-5 and TRBJ2-7, is DAGVTQSPTHLIKTRGQQVTLRCSPISGHKSVSWYQQVLGQGPQFIFQYYEKEERGRGNFPDRFSARQFPNYSSELNVNALLLGDSALYLCASSLTSGRPGEQYFGPGTRLTVT.

The chain couples TRBV9 to TRBJ2-1; 10 bases fit TRBD2. Germline V CDR1 and CDR2: SGDLS, YYNGEE. The CDR3 contains 15 residues. The trim removed 2 bases at V and 5 bases at J, leaving 4 bases unmatched. CDR3 bases: TGTGCCAGCAGCGTCCTAGCGGGAGCCCACAATGAGCAGTTCTTC. This sequence encodes CASSVLAGAHNEQFF.

The table lists this clonotype with many counts. The chain is built from TRBV18 and TRBJ1-5; D remains ambiguous. Trimming removed 3 bases from V and 6 bases from J, with 12 bases in between. This CDR3 spans 14 amino acids. The germline V gene encodes CDR1 KGHSH and CDR2 LQKENI. CDR3 nucleotide sequence: TGTGCCAGCTCACCGTACCAGGACCGTCAGCCCCAGCATTTT. Amino acids: CASSPYQDRQPQHF.

The sample holds a few counts of this clonotype. The rearrangement uses TRBV6-1 and TRBJ2-1; maybe TRBD2 (5 bases). CDR1 is MNHNS, CDR2 SASEGT, per germline. This CDR3 comprises 15 residues. The V end was cut by 6 bases, the J end by 2 bases, with 14 bases between. This CDR3 is CASRIADSPYNEQFF. The CDR3 bases are TGTGCCAGCAGGATTGCGGACTCCCCCTACAATGAGCAGTTCTTC.

The sample holds many counts of this clonotype. The chain couples TRBV14 to TRBJ1-3; D not resolved. Germline lookup yields CDR1 SGHDN and CDR2 FVKESK. This CDR3 region has 15 residues. Trimming cost V 0 bases and J 0 bases, with 6 bases left between them. The CDR3 spells CASSQEQFSGNTIYF. The DNA for the CDR3 is TGTGCCAGCAGCCAAGAGCAGTTCTCTGGAAACACCATATATTTT.

Many counts were recorded for this clonotype. V and J are TRBV28 and TRBJ2-1; no clear D gene. The CDR3 spans 12 residues. Germline V gene lookup returns CDR1 MDHEN and CDR2 SYDVKM. The V gene lost 5 bases and the J gene lost 9 bases, with 11 bases spanning the gap. The CDR3 loop is CASSPGRTEQFF. Here the CDR3 DNA reads TGTGCCAGCAGTCCCGGACGCACTGAGCAGTTCTTC.

Points on this clonotype: An end of the junction differs from the germline gene, which may be a read error. The chain links TRBV27 to TRBJ1-1, with D uncertain. This CDR3 region has 11 residues. Germline V gene data show CDR1 as MNHEY and CDR2 as SMNVEV (reference sequence). CDR3 DNA sequence: TGTGCCATCAGTATGGGAACTGAAGCTTTCTTT. Residues: CAISMGTEAFF.

In the case of this clonotype: This may come from a read error, since a much larger clone is one base off. The gene calls are TRBV3-1 and TRBJ2-5, with 7 bases aligning to TRBD1. Germline loops: CDR1 LGHDT, CDR2 YNNKEL (reference sequence). The CDR3 extends over 16 amino acids. Unmatched junction bases numbered 16, after V lost 4 bases and J lost 8 bases. Here the CDR3 reads CASSLPRGQRCLTQYF. DNA of the CDR3: TGTGCCAGCAGCCTCCCTCGGGGACAGCGTTGCCTAACCCAGTACTTC.

This clonotype was detected only a few times. The J gene is TRBJ2-1, the V gene TRBV7-3, with a possible D match to TRBD2 (7 bases). The V and J ends lost 0 bases and 7 bases respectively, with 10 bases between them. Germline CDR1 SGHTA, CDR2 FQGTGA. The length of the CDR3 is 14 residues. CDR3 sequence: CASSLTGGGNEQFF. The CDR3 coding sequence is TGTGCCAGCAGCTTAACAGGGGGGGGGAATGAGCAGTTCTTC.

In its sample, this clonotype was seen many times. The chain employs TRBV29-1 and TRBJ2-5; D is unclear. V shed 4 bases and J shed 5 bases, with 17 bases lying between them. Germline-derived CDR1 and CDR2 are SQVTM and ANQGSEA. This CDR3 is 14 amino acids long. CDR3: CSVVMLAVAETQYF. The CDR3, as DNA: TGCAGCGTTGTTATGTTGGCGGTCGCGGAGACCCAGTACTTC.